These 20 T cell receptor beta chains were all obtained from the same sample, sequenced in a study of Graves' ophthalmopathy and Graves' hyperthyroidism. Amplification of TCR beta CDR3 regions used RNA transcripts. The first round was an RT-PCR with HTBI primers, and the second round was a multiplex PCR. TCRdb re-called the multiplex PCR reads through MiXCR, storing one row per CDR3 protein. The sample contains around 40,000 distinct CDR3 sequences, about 51% of which appear only once. The specimen was peripheral blood. Source of these receptors: an adult man with Graves' ophthalmopathy.

The rearrangement links TRBV4-2 to TRBJ2-5; 9 bases line up with TRBD2. The CDR3 runs 13 residues. V shed 4 bases, J shed 5 bases, and the junction held 2 bases outside the gene matches. Germline loops: CDR1 LGHNA, CDR2 YNFKEQ. The CDR3 reads CASSPAGGETQYF. As DNA, the CDR3 is TGTGCCAGCAGCCCTGCGGGGGGGGAGACCCAGTACTTC.

This clonotype is medium-sized. The rearrangement links TRBV7-2 to TRBJ2-7, with no clear D. The CDR3 is 14 residues long. Trimming removed 1 base at V and 2 bases at J, with 9 bases between. Germline V gene sequence: CDR1 SGHTA, CDR2 FQGNSA. CDR3 loop: CASSLEAVTYEQYV. DNA for the CDR3: TGTGCCAGCAGCTTAGAGGCGGTTACCTACGAGCAGTACGTC.

This clonotype was detected many times. The V gene is TRBV4-3, the J gene TRBJ2-3; no firm D call. This CDR3 is 15 amino acids long. Trimming took off 0 bases at V and 2 bases at J, with 9 bases between the two ends. Germline-derived CDR1 and CDR2 are LGHNA and YSLEER. This CDR3 is CASSQDRALTDTQYF. The CDR3 nucleotides read TGCGCCAGCAGCCAAGATAGGGCCCTCACAGATACGCAGTATTTT.

Within the sample, this clonotype is medium-sized (0.01 to 0.1%). The gene calls are TRBV9 and TRBJ1-2, with D unclear. This CDR3 is built from 14 residues. V dropped 0 bases and J dropped 4 bases, with 10 bases sitting between them. Germline-derived CDR1 and CDR2 are SGDLS and YYNGEE. CDR3 nucleotide sequence: TGTGCCAGCAGCGTAGACCTGAACGGCTATGGCTACACCTTC. Residues: CASSVDLNGYGYTF. Complete variable domain (other parts from reference TRBV9 and TRBJ1-2): DSGVTQTPKHLITATGQRVTLRCSPRSGDLSVYWYQQSLDQGLQFLIQYYNGEERAKGNILERFSAQQFPDLHSELNLSSLELGDSALYFCASSVDLNGYGYTFGSGTRLTVV.

This clonotype was seen just once. At one end the junction does not follow the germline gene, possibly because of a read error. The CDR3 here is CSVPRGTGGSPF. The CDR3 DNA is TGCAGCGTCCCCAGGGGGACAGGGGGCTCCCCCTTC. This chain connects TRBV29-1 to TRBJ1-2; 12 nucleotides line up with TRBD1. In germline, CDR1 is SQVTM, CDR2 ANQGSEA. The CDR3 has 12 residues. Full variable domain (missing parts from reference TRBV29-1 and TRBJ1-2): SAVISQKPSRDICQRGTSLTIQCQVDSQVTMMFWYRQQPGQSLTLIATANQGSEATYESGFVIDKFPISRPNLTFSTLTVSNMSPEDSSIYLCSVPRGTGGSPFGSGTRLTVV.

About this clonotype itself: In this CDR3 the conserved last residue, phenylalanine or tryptophan, is missing, so a read error is likely. It is unclear where the CDR3 begins or ends on the DNA, so no DNA is shown, and the CDR3 is as TCRdb lists it. The V and J genes are TRBV7-2 and TRBJ2-3. CDR1 SGHTA and CDR2 FQGNSA come from the germline V gene. The CDR3 adds up to 8 amino acids, both ends counted. This CDR3 is CASSPKVT.

On this clonotype: Just one base apart from a much larger clone, this may be a read error. The gene calls are TRBV6-2 or TRBV6-3 and TRBJ2-7; 10 nucleotides agree with TRBD2. CDR1 MNHEY and CDR2 SVGEGT come from the germline V gene. With V trimmed by 4 bases and J by 2 bases, 11 bases remained unmatched. The CDR3 runs 17 residues. This CDR3 reads CASSCEIAGGNTYEQYF. CDR3 nucleotide sequence: TGTGCCAGCAGTTGCGAAATAGCGGGAGGAAACACCTACGAGCAGTACTTC.

Regarding this clonotype: Germline is not matched at one junction end, which may reflect a read error. This CDR3 reads CASSSYKGGLFF. DNA for the CDR3: TGTGCCAGCAGCTCTTACAAAGGGGGGCTGTTTTTT. This chain connects TRBV7-6 to TRBJ2-2; possibly TRBD1 for D (6 bases). Per the germline V gene, CDR1 is SGHVS and CDR2 is FNYEAQ. This CDR3 is built from 12 residues.

This clonotype showed up just a few times. Relative to the germline gene, one junction end is altered; a read error may explain this. This CDR3 reads CASSLGRSSYEQYF. In nucleotides, the CDR3 is TGCGCCAGCAGCTTGGGTAGATCCTCCTACGAGCAGTACTTC. The chain is built from TRBV13 and TRBJ2-7; no clear D. The CDR3 sequence is 14 residues long. Germline V lookup: CDR1 PRHDT, CDR2 FYEKMQ (reference sequence).

The chain combines TRBV5-1 with TRBJ2-5; maybe TRBD2 (7 bases). This CDR3 comprises 16 residues. Deletions cut 2 bases from V and 4 bases from J, with 18 bases between. Germline V gene lookup returns CDR1 SGHRS and CDR2 YFSETQ. The CDR3 sequence is CASSLMRAGALETQYF. CDR3 DNA sequence: TGCGCCAGCAGCTTAATGAGGGCGGGGGCCTTAGAGACCCAGTACTTC.

Points on this clonotype: An end of the junction differs from the germline gene, which may be a read error. The chain recombines TRBV20-1 with TRBJ2-2; 10 nucleotides agree with TRBD2. CDR1 is DFQATT, CDR2 SNEGSKA, per germline (reference sequence). The length of the CDR3 is 14 residues. The CDR3: CSAERTSGDGEQFF. The DNA for the CDR3 is TGCAGTGCCGAACGGACTAGCGGAGATGGTGAGCAGTTTTTT.

This clonotype rates as medium-sized (0.01 to 0.1%). The V gene is TRBV24-1, the J gene TRBJ1-2, with D uncertain. V was trimmed by 4 bases and J by 4 bases, leaving 12 bases between them. The CDR3 has 14 residues. CDR1 is KGHDR and CDR2 is SFDVKD in the germline V gene. DNA of the CDR3: TGTGCCACCAGTGACGAGCGGCAGAGCTATGGCTACACCTTC. Its translation: CATSDERQSYGYTF.

This clonotype was recorded at least ten times. V usage is TRBV5-1 and J usage is TRBJ2-1; 7 bases are shared with TRBD2. The CDR3 length is 17 residues. The V gene end was trimmed by 0 bases and the J gene end by 1 base; junction bases not matched to a gene: 7. CDR1 and CDR2 from the germline V gene are SGHRS and YFSETQ. The CDR3 region has the DNA TGCGCCAGCAGCTTGGGACTAGCCCCTATTTCCTACAATGAGCAGTTCTTC. This encodes CASSLGLAPISYNEQFF.

This chain uses TRBV7-8 with TRBJ1-5; D unclear. This CDR3 has 13 amino acids. Germline V lookup: CDR1 SGHVS, CDR2 FQNEAQ. The V and J ends lost 4 bases and 7 bases respectively, with 11 bases between them. The chain's CDR3 is CASSSHRVQPQHF. CDR3 sequence (DNA): TGTGCCAGCAGCTCGCACAGAGTCCAGCCCCAGCATTTT.

This clonotype was seen many times. The V gene is TRBV11-2, the J gene TRBJ1-5; D is unclear. CDR1 and CDR2 (germline): SGHAT, FQNNGV. The CDR3 spans 13 residues. The germline V and J ends were trimmed by 0 bases and 5 bases, with 5 bases remaining between them. The CDR3 sequence is CASSLDRDQPQHF. CDR3 coding DNA: TGTGCCAGCAGCTTAGATCGGGATCAGCCCCAGCATTTT.

This rearrangement joins TRBV15 to TRBJ2-7, with a possible D match to TRBD2 (6 bases). CDR1 LNHNV and CDR2 YYDKDF come from the germline V gene (reference sequence). V was clipped by 2 bases and J by 3 bases, with 11 bases between them. The CDR3 loop spans 14 amino acids. The CDR3 region is CATSRRGDNYEQYF. The CDR3 coding sequence is TGTGCCACCAGCAGACGCGGGGATAACTACGAGCAGTACTTC.

The rearrangement joins TRBV20-1 to TRBJ2-7; TRBD2 might be the D (6 bases). CDR1 and CDR2 from the germline V gene are DFQATT and SNEGSKA (reference sequence). Trimming removed 6 bases at V and 2 bases at J, with 17 bases between. The CDR3 runs 14 residues. The CDR3 is CSANGSGLAYEQYF. CDR3 coding DNA: TGCAGTGCCAATGGGAGCGGGCTTGCCTACGAGCAGTACTTC.

J is TRBJ2-1 and V is TRBV30; possibly TRBD2 for D (6 bases). From germline, CDR1 is GTSNPN and CDR2 SVGIG (reference sequence). There are 15 residues in the CDR3. V lost 0 bases and J 2 bases, leaving 11 bases between the germline ends. This CDR3 reads CAWSVPGTPYNEQFF. In nucleotides, the CDR3 is TGTGCCTGGAGTGTTCCCGGGACTCCCTACAATGAGCAGTTCTTC.

As to this clonotype: The junction differs from germline at one of its ends, possibly a read error. V usage is TRBV4-2 and J usage is TRBJ2-2; D may be TRBD1 (5 bases). CDR3 length: 15 residues. Germline V gene data show CDR1 as LGHNA and CDR2 as YNFKEQ. In DNA form, the CDR3 reads TGTGTCAGCAGCAGGAATGGAAGGGGCACCGGGGAGCTGTTTTTT. This translates into CVSSRNGRGTGELFF.

The chain has TRBV15 and TRBJ2-7; D gene uncertain. V lost 4 bases, J lost 2 bases, and 9 bases lay in between. CDR1 and CDR2 (germline): LNHNV, YYDKDF (reference sequence). This CDR3 has 13 residues. The CDR3 loop reads CATSNEQTYEQYF. The CDR3 DNA reads TGTGCCACCAGCAATGAACAAACCTACGAGCAGTACTTC.